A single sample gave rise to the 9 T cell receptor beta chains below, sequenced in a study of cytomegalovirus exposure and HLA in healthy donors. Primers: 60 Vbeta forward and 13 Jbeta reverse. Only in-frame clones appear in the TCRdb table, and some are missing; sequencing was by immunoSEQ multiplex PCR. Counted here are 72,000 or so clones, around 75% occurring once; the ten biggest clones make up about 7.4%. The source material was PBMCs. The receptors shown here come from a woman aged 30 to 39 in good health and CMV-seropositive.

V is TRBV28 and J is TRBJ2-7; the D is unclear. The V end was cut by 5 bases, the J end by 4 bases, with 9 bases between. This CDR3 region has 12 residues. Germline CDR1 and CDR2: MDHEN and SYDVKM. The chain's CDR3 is CASSLPLYEQYF. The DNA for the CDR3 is TGTGCCAGCAGTCTCCCTCTTTACGAGCAGTACTTC.

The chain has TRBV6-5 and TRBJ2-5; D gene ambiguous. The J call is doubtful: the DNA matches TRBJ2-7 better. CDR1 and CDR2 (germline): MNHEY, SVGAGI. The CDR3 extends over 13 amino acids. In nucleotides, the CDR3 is TGTGCCAGCAGTCGACTGAGCTCCTACGAGCAGTACTTC. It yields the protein CASSRLSSYEQYF.

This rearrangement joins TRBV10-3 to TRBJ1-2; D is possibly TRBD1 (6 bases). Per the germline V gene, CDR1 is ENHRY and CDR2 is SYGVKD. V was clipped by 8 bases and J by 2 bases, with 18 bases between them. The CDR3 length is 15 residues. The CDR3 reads CAIGGGFSANYGYTF. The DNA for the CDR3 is TGTGCCATCGGGGGGGGCTTTAGCGCAAACTATGGCTACACCTTC.

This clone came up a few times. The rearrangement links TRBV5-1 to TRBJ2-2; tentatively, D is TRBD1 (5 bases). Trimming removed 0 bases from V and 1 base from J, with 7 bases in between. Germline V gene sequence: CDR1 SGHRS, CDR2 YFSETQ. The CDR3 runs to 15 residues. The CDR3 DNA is TGCGCCAGCAGCTTGGGACAGCTGAACACCGGGGAGCTGTTTTTT. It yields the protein CASSLGQLNTGELFF.

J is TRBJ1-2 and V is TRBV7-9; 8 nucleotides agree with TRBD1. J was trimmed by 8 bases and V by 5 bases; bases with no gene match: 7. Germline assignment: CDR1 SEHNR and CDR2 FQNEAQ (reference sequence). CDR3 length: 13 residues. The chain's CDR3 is CASSLQGVWGYTF. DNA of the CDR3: TGTGCCAGCAGCCTACAGGGGGTCTGGGGCTACACCTTC.

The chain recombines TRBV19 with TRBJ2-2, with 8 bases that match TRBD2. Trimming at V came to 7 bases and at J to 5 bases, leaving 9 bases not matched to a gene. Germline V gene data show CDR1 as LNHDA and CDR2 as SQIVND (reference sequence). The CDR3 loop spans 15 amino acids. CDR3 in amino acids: CASTTLSGGTGELFF. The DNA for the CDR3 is TGTGCCAGTACTACTTTATCGGGGGGGACCGGGGAGCTGTTTTTT.

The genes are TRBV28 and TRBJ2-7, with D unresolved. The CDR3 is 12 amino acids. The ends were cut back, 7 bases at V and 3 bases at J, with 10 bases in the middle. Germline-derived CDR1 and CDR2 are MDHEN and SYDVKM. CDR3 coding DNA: TGTGCCAGCACCTCCCGCGGCTACGAGCAGTACTTC. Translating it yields CASTSRGYEQYF. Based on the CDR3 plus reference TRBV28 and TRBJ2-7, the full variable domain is DVKVTQSSRYLVKRTGEKVFLECVQDMDHENMFWYRQDPGLGLRLIYFSYDVKMKEKGDIPEGYSVSREKKERFSLILESASTNQTSMYLCASTSRGYEQYFGPGTRLTVT.

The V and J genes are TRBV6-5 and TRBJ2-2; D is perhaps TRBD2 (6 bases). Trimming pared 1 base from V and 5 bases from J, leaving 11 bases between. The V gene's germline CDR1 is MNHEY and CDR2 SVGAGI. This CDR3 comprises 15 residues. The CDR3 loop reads CASSYFGSITGELFF. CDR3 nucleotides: TGTGCCAGCAGTTACTTCGGGAGTATTACCGGGGAGCTGTTTTTT.

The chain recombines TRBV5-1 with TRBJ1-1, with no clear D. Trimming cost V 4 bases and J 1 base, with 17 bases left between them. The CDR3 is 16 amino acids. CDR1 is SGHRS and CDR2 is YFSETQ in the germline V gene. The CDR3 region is CASSTIVGLENTEAFF. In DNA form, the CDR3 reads TGCGCCAGCAGCACGATCGTGGGCCTTGAGAACACTGAAGCTTTCTTT.